This note documents a single TCR beta chain sequence. Its target is not known. The data derive from a study of CD8+CD57+ T cells in acquired aplastic anemia. Study-wide context: Yields of DNA that came from sorted CD4+ and CD8+ cells averaged about 3.5 ug. Mean read depth for CD4+ cells from healthy donors was around 9.9 million. Study results and limitations: Researchers report that about 29 CD8+ CDR3 sequences appeared in both patients and controls.

The TCR beta profiling, which covered VDJ combination and CDR3 sequence, was carried out using genomic DNA as the template. TCRdb called the reads again in MiXCR, with one record for every CDR3 protein. The table shows 400,000 to 450,000 distinct CDR3 sequences, with 55% to 70% occurring only once. The sequencing input was sorted CD4+, CD8+, or CD8+CD57+ T cells (not recorded which) from PBMCs. This receptor was identified in a human donor in good health, serving as a control.

The CDR3 region has the DNA TGCAGTGCCACAGGCTTAAAGGACTACGACACCTTC. As protein: CSATGLKDYDTF. The rearrangement links TRBV20-1 to TRBJ1-2, with D tentatively TRBD1 (5 bases). The V and J ends lost 6 bases and 12 bases respectively, with 20 bases between them. Looked up from germline, CDR1 is DFQATT and CDR2 is SNEGSKA (reference sequence). This CDR3 contains 12 residues.